These 10 T cell receptor beta chains came from one sample sequenced in a study of shared clonotypes between healthy human individuals. CD45RO-negative CD8 cells positively selected for CCR7 made up the naive population, which excluded terminally differentiated effector memory CD45RA+ cells. Assay used: immunoSEQ multiplex PCR; TCRdb lists only in-frame clones, some missing. The table includes about 2.1 million clones, roughly 91% detected once. The sample consisted of naive CD8+ T cells from PBMCs. The receptors were gathered from a man between 18 and 29 years old in good health. Some clones in this sample may be carry-over from other donors' samples.

J is TRBJ2-3 and V is TRBV9, with D possibly being TRBD1 or TRBD2 (6 bases each). The CDR3 has 16 residues. Germline CDR1 is SGDLS and CDR2 is YYNGEE. The ends were cut back, 4 bases at V and 2 bases at J, with 17 bases in the middle. The chain's CDR3 is CASSLTGGRYTDTQYF. CDR3 sequence (DNA): TGTGCCAGCAGCCTAACCGGGGGCCGGTACACAGATACGCAGTATTTT.

V gene TRBV11-3 combines with J gene TRBJ2-2; TRBD1 agrees at 9 bases. The ends lost 4 bases at V and 0 bases at J; junction bases unmatched: 3. The germline CDR1 and CDR2 sequences are SGHNT and YENEEA. The CDR3 spans 16 residues. CDR3: CASSSRTGANTGELFF. The CDR3 DNA reads as TGTGCCAGCAGCTCTCGGACAGGGGCGAACACCGGGGAGCTGTTTTTT.

This clone was found once. The chain employs TRBV15 and TRBJ2-2; 9 bases align to TRBD2. The CDR3 length is 16 residues. Germline assignment: CDR1 LNHNV and CDR2 YYDKDF (reference sequence). J lost 3 bases, V lost 1 base, and 3 bases had no gene match. The CDR3 coding sequence is TGTGCCACCAGCAGAGCTCGCGGGAGGGACACCGGGGAGCTGTTTTTT. Its protein is CATSRARGRDTGELFF.

The J gene is TRBJ2-1, the V gene TRBV7-8, with D perhaps matching TRBD2 (5 bases). The CDR3 sequence is 16 residues long. The germline V and J ends were trimmed by 0 bases and 8 bases, with 17 bases remaining between them. Germline V gene data show CDR1 as SGHVS and CDR2 as FQNEAQ. CDR3 sequence reads: CASSLAPWLAPHEQFF. CDR3 bases: TGTGCCAGCAGCTTAGCGCCTTGGCTAGCTCCTCATGAGCAGTTCTTC. Using reference TRBV7-8 and TRBJ2-1 for the parts outside the CDR3, the full variable domain is GAGVSQSPRYKVAKRGQDVALRCDPISGHVSLFWYQQALGQGPEFLTYFQNEAQLDKSGLPSDRFFAERPEGSVSTLKIQRTQQEDSAVYLCASSLAPWLAPHEQFFGPGTRLTVL.

V is TRBV7-6 and J is TRBJ2-3; maybe TRBD2 (6 bases). V lost 0 bases and J 4 bases, leaving 17 bases between the germline ends. The V gene's germline CDR1 is SGHVS and CDR2 FNYEAQ. CDR3 length: 17 residues. The CDR3 nucleotides are TGTGCCAGCAGCTTAGCCCCGGGAGCCTACTCACCAGATACGCAGTATTTT. It specifies CASSLAPGAYSPDTQYF.

This clone was observed a single time. The chain is built from TRBV27 and TRBJ1-1; tentatively, D is TRBD1 (5 bases). The CDR3 runs 14 residues. V dropped 3 bases and J dropped 4 bases, with 12 bases sitting between them. Germline V gene lookup returns CDR1 MNHEY and CDR2 SMNVEV (reference sequence). The CDR3 protein is CASSFGLGGTEAFF. In DNA, the CDR3 is TGTGCCAGCAGTTTCGGTTTGGGGGGCACTGAAGCTTTCTTT.

The chain joins TRBV29-1 to TRBJ2-1; D possibly matches TRBD1 or TRBD2 (5 bases each). V dropped 5 bases and J dropped 2 bases, with 16 bases sitting between them. Germline CDR1 SQVTM, CDR2 ANQGSEA. This CDR3 has 15 residues. DNA for the CDR3: TGCAGCGTTCCAAGGGGTGGGGGACCCTACAATGAGCAGTTCTTC. Encoded protein: CSVPRGGGPYNEQFF.

The chain has TRBV7-9 and TRBJ2-7, with a tentative D call TRBD1 (6 bases). V lost 5 bases and J 2 bases, leaving 19 bases between the germline ends. The germline CDR1 and CDR2 sequences are SEHNR and FQNEAQ (reference sequence). This CDR3 comprises 16 residues. The DNA for the CDR3 is TGTGCCAGCAGCACCCTGGACAGAACCTTTGCCTACGAGCAGTACTTC. This codes for CASSTLDRTFAYEQYF.

In the case of this clone: This same CDR3 is encoded by further DNA sequences in the sample. J is TRBJ2-7 and V is TRBV5-6; D not certain. The CDR3 consists of 13 residues. Trimming shortened V by 2 bases and J by 1 base, and 7 bases separated the two germline ends. Germline V CDR1 and CDR2: SGHDT, YYEEEE. The CDR3 DNA reads as TGTGCCAGCAGCTTAGGCAGATCCTACGAGCAGTACTTC. Translating gives CASSLGRSYEQYF.

The chain couples TRBV14 to TRBJ2-7; D unclear. Germline V gene data show CDR1 as SGHDN and CDR2 as FVKESK. CDR3 length equals 15 residues. Trimming pared 2 bases from V and 6 bases from J, leaving 17 bases between. The CDR3 sequence is CASSQSPGVGSEQYF. The CDR3 DNA is TGTGCCAGCAGCCAATCGCCTGGGGTGGGCTCCGAGCAGTACTTC.